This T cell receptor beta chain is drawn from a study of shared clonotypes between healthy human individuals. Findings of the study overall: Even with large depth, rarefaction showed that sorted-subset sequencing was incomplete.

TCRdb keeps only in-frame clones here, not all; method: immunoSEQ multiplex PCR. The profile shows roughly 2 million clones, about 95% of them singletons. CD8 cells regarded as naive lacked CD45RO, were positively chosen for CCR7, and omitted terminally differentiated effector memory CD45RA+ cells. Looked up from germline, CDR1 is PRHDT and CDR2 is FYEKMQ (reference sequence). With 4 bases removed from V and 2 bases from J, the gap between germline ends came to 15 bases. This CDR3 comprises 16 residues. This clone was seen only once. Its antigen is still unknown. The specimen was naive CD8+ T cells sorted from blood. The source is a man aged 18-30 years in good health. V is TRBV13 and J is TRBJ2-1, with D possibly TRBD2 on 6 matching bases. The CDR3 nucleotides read TGTGCCAGCAGCTCCAACCCGGGACTGGCCTACAATGAGCAGTTCTTC. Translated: CASSSNPGLAYNEQFF.